The following is a T cell receptor (beta chain) sequence with its context. Antigen specificity is unknown. These data originate in a study of blood T cells in healthy people across ages. Isolated PBMCs totaled at least 6.5 million in each sample. The amount of total RNA extracted per sample was at least 5.5 micrograms. Germline V gene lookup returns CDR1 KGHSH and CDR2 LQKENI. The CDR3 extends over 15 amino acids. The V gene lost 2 bases and the J gene lost 5 bases, with 15 bases spanning the gap. Study-wide points: Changes in expanded clonotypes were possibly confounded, as the CMV status of donors was unknown.

Through a sample-barcoded 5' primer and a J-beta primer mix, a second PCR was run for roughly 6 to 12 cycles. MiXCR, applied by TCRdb to the 5' RACE reads, yields one record per CDR3 protein. The data show around 690,000 distinct CDR3 sequences, 45% to 65% seen once. Material for sequencing was blood. This receptor was identified in a man aged 60 to 69 in good health. The rearrangement links TRBV18 to TRBJ2-5; D tentatively fits TRBD1 or TRBD2 (5 bases each). CDR3: CASSPFYGARETQYF. In DNA, the CDR3 is TGTGCCAGCTCACCATTCTACGGGGCCAGGGAGACCCAGTACTTC.